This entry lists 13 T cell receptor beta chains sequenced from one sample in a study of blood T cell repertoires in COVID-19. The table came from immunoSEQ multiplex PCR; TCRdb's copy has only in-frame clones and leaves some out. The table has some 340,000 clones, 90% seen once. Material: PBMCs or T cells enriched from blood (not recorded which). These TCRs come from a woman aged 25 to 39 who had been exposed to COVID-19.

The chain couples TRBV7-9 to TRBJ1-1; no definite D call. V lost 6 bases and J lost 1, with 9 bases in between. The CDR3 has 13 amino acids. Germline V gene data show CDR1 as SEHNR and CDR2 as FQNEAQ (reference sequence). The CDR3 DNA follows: TGTGCCAGCAGTCCGGACTCGAACACTGAAGCTTTCTTT. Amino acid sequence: CASSPDSNTEAFF.

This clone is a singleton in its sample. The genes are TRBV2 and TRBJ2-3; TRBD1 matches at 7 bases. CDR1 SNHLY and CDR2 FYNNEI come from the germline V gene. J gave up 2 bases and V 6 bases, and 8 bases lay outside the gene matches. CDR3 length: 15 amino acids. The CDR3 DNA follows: TGTGCCAGCAGAAGAAGGGGGACAGTCACAGATACGCAGTATTTT. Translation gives CASRRRGTVTDTQYF.

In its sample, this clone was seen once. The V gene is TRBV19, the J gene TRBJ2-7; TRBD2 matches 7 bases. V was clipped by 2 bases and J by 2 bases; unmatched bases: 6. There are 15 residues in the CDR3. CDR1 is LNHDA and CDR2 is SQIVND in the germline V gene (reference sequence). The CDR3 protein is CASSIPTGGTYEQYF. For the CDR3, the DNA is TGTGCCAGTAGTATACCAACCGGGGGGACCTACGAGCAGTACTTC.

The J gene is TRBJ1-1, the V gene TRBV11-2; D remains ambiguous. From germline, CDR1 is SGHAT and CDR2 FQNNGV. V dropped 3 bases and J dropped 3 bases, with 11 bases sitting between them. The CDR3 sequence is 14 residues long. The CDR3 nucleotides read TGTGCCAGCAGCTTGAGTTTCGAGTACACTGAAGCTTTCTTT. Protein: CASSLSFEYTEAFF.

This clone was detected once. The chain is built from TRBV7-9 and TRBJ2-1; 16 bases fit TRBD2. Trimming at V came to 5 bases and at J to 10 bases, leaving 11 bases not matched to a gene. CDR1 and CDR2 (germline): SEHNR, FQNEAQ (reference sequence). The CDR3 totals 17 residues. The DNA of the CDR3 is TGTGCCAGCAGCCCTCCGGGACTAGCGGGGGGGCCGGTAGAGCAGTTCTTC. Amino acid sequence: CASSPPGLAGGPVEQFF.

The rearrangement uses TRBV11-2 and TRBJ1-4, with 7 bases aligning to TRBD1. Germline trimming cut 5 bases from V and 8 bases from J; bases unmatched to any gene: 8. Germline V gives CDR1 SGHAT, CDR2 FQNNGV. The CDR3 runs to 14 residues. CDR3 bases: TGTGCCAGCAGCCGACAGGGAACGCAGGAAAAACTGTTTTTT. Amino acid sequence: CASSRQGTQEKLFF.

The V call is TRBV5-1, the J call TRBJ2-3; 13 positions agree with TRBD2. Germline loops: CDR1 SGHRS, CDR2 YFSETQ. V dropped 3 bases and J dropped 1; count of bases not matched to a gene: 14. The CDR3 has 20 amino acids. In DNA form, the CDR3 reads TGCGCCAGCAGCTCCGGACTAGCGGGGGCCCTAGGAATCCGCACAGATACGCAGTATTTT. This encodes CASSSGLAGALGIRTDTQYF.

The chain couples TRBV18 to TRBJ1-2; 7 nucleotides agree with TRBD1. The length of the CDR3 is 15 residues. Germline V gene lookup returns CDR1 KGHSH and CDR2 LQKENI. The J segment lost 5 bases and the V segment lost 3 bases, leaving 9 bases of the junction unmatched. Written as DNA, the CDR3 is TGTGCCAGCTCACCCGCCACAGGGGATTTGTATGGCTACACCTTC. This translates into CASSPATGDLYGYTF. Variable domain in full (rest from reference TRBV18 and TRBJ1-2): NAGVMQNPRHLVRRRGQEARLRCSPMKGHSHVYWYRQLPEEGLKFMVYLQKENIIDESGMPKERFSAEFPKEGPSILRIQQVVRGDSAAYFCASSPATGDLYGYTFGSGTRLTVV.

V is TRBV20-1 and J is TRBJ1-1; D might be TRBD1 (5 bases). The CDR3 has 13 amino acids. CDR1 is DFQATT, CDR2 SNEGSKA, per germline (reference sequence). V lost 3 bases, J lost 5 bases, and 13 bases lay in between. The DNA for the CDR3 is TGCAGTGCTAGTTGGGGGGGAGATACTGAAGCTTTCTTT. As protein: CSASWGGDTEAFF.

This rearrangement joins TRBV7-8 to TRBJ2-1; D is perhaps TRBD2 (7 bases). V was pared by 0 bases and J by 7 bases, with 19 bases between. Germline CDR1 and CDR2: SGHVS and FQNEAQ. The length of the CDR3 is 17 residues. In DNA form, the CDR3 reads TGTGCCAGCAGCTTAGCCGCCTGGGGGGGGGCGGGTAATGAGCAGTTCTTC. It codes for CASSLAAWGGAGNEQFF.

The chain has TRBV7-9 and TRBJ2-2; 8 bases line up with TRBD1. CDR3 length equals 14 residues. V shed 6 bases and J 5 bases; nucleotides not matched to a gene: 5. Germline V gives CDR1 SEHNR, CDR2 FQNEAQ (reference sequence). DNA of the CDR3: TGTGCCAGCAGACCTACAGGGGGGACCGGGGAGCTGTTTTTT. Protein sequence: CASRPTGGTGELFF. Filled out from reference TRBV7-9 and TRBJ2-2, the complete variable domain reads DTGVSQNPRHKITKRGQNVTFRCDPISEHNRLYWYRQTLGQGPEFLTYFQNEAQLEKSRLLSDRFSAERPKGSFSTLEIQRTEQGDSAMYLCASRPTGGTGELFFGEGSRLTVL.

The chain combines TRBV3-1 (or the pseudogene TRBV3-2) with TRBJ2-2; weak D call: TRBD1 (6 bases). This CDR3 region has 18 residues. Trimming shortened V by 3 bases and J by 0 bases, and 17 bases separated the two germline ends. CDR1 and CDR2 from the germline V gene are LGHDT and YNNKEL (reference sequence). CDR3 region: CASSHPNPDRTNTGELFF. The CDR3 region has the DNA TGTGCCAGCAGCCACCCCAATCCGGACAGAACGAACACCGGGGAGCTGTTTTTT.

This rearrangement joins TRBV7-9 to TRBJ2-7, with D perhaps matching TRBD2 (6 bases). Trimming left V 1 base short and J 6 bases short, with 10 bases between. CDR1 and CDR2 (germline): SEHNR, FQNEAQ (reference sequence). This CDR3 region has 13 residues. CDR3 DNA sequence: TGTGCCAGCAGCTTAGGGGACTTTACCGAGCAGTACTTC. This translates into CASSLGDFTEQYF.